This T cell receptor beta chain was retrieved from a study of blood T cell repertoires in COVID-19. Overall study context: The United States, Italy and Spain were the sources of the acute and convalescent COVID-19 samples. PBMCs, B-cell-depleted T cells, or T cells were the source of the cDNA or gDNA that made up the material.

Germline CDR1 and CDR2: KGHDR and SFDVKD. This CDR3 has 14 residues. V lost 7 bases and J 3 bases, leaving 11 bases between the germline ends. As handled by the study authors: By means of reference gene primer amplification, nucleated cell counts were estimated. Repertoires were generated with immunoSEQ multiplex PCR, while TCRdb's copy carries only in-frame clones and drops some. The V and J calls and clone size are taken from that table; D and trimming were inferred from the DNA. The data contain some 280,000 clones, approximately 89% of them singletons. The chain is built from TRBV24-1 and TRBJ1-4; TRBD1 might be the D (5 bases). This sequence originates from a woman aged 55-69 years with acute or convalescent COVID-19. What was sequenced was peripheral blood. CDR3 in amino acids: CATSSDSSNEKLFF. The CDR3 bases are TGTGCCACCAGCTCCGACAGTTCTAATGAAAAACTGTTTTTT.